This T cell receptor beta chain was profiled in a study of blood T cell repertoires in COVID-19. Study-level information: COVID-19 samples collected from the United States, Italy and Spain covered acute and convalescent phases. From T cells, B-cell-depleted T cells, or PBMCs came the material, which was cDNA or gDNA.

There are a few counts of this clone. Source study methods: Nucleated cell counts were estimated from reference gene primer amplification. Libraries were prepared by immunoSEQ multiplex PCR; TCRdb keeps only in-frame clonotypes and omits some of them. The V and J calls and clone size were taken over from that table, and D and trimming were inferred from the DNA. In the table there are under 75,000 clones, 80% to 90% of which are singletons. Trimming cost V 0 bases and J 4 bases, with 12 bases left between them. Germline CDR1 and CDR2: LGHNA and YSLEER. The CDR3 contains 15 residues. The chain employs TRBV4-3 and TRBJ1-1; D might be TRBD1 (5 bases). The sample was peripheral blood. The sequence was collected from a man aged 45-65 years with active COVID-19. CDR3 DNA: TGCGCCAGCAGCCAAGAAGGGGTCCCGATCACTGAAGCTTTCTTT. Translation gives CASSQEGVPITEAFF.